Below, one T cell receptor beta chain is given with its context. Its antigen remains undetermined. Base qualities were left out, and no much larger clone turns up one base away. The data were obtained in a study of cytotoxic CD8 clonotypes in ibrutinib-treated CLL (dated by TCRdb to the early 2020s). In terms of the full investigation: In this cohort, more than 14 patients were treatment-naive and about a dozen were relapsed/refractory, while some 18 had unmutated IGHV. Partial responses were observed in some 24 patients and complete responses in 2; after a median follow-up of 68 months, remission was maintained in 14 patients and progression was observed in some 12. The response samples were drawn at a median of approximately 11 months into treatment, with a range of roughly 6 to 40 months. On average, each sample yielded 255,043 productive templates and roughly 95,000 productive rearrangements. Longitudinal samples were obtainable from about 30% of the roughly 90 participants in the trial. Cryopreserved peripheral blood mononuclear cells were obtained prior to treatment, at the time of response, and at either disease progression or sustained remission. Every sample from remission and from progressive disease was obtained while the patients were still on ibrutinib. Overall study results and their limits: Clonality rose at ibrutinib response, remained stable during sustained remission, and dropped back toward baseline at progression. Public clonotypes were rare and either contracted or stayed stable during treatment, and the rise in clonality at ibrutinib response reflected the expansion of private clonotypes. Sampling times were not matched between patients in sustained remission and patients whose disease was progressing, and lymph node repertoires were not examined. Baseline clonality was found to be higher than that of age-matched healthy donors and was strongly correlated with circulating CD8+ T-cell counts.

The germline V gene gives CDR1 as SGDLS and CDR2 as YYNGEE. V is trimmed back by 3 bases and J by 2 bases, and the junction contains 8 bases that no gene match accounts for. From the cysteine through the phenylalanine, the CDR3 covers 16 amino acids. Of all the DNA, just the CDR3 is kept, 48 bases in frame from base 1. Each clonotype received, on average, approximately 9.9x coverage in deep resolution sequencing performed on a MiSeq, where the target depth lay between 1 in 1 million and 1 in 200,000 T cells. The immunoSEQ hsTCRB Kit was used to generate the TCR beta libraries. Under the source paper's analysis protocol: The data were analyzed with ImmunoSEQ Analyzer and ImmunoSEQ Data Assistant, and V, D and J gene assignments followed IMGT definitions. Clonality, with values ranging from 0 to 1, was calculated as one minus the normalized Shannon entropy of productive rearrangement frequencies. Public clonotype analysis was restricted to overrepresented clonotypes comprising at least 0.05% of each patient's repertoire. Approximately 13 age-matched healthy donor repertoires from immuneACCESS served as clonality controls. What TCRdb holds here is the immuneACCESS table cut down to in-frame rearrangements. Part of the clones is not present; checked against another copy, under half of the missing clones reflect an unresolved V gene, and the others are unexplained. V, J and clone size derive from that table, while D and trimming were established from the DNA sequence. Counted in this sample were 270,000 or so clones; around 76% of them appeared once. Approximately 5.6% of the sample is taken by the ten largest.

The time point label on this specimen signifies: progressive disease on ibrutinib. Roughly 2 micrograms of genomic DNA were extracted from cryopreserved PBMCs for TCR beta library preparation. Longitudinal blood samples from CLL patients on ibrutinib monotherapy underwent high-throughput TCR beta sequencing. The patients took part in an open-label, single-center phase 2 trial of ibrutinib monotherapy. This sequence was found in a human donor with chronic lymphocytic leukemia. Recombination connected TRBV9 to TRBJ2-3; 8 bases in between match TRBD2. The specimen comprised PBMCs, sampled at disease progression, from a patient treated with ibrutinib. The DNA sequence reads TGTGCCAGCAGCGGTATAGCGGGGCCTAACACAGATACGCAGTATTTT. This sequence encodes CASSGIAGPNTDTQYF.